These 9 T cell receptor beta chains originate from one sample sequenced in a study of blood T cell repertoires in COVID-19. Measured with immunoSEQ multiplex PCR; TCRdb has only the in-frame clones, and not every one. Here the sample spans roughly 250,000 clones, more than 75% being singletons. The sample was PBMCs or T cells enriched from blood (not recorded which). Receptors were obtained from a woman aged 35 to 49 with acute COVID-19.

The chain combines TRBV7-9 with TRBJ2-7; 10 positions match TRBD2. This CDR3 region has 16 residues. Germline trimming cut 5 bases from V and 4 bases from J; bases unmatched to any gene: 11. Germline V gene data show CDR1 as SEHNR and CDR2 as FQNEAQ (reference sequence). In DNA form, the CDR3 reads TGTGCCAGCAGCGCGGACTCTGGGACTAGCGTATACGAGCAGTACTTC. Translated: CASSADSGTSVYEQYF.

The V call is TRBV5-1, the J call TRBJ1-2, with 8 nucleotides matching TRBD1. The trim removed 0 bases at V and 14 bases at J, leaving 6 bases unmatched. From germline, CDR1 is SGHRS and CDR2 YFSETQ. The CDR3 runs to 12 residues. As DNA, the CDR3 is TGCGCCAGCAGCTTGGAGGGGAGGACAGGGACCTTC. Translated, it gives CASSLEGRTGTF. The full variable domain, completed using reference TRBV5-1 and TRBJ1-2, is KAGVTQTPRYLIKTRGQQVTLSCSPISGHRSVSWYQQTPGQGLQFLFEYFSETQRNKGNFPGRFSGRQFSNSRSEMNVSTLELGDSALYLCASSLEGRTGTFGSGTRLTVV.

The chain's CDR3 is CASRLTGVVEQYF. The CDR3 nucleotides read TGTGCCAGCAGATTGACAGGGGTAGTCGAGCAGTACTTC. The chain has TRBV6-5 and TRBJ2-7, with TRBD1 matching over 8 bases. The V and J ends lost 6 bases and 6 bases, in that order; junction bases with no gene match: 7. This CDR3 has 13 amino acids. CDR1 MNHEY and CDR2 SVGAGI come from the germline V gene.

The V gene is TRBV7-8, the J gene TRBJ2-3; 7 bases align to TRBD1. The CDR3 runs 17 residues. V gave up 5 bases and J gave up 2 bases; unmatched junction bases: 13. Germline CDR1 SGHVS, CDR2 FQNEAQ. The CDR3 bases are TGTGCCAGCAGCGAGTCATGGACAGGAAAACACACAGATACGCAGTATTTT. Translation: CASSESWTGKHTDTQYF.

The V and J genes are TRBV24-1 and TRBJ1-2; no clear D. V dropped 0 bases and J dropped 4 bases, with 5 bases sitting between them. Germline CDR1 reads KGHDR; CDR2 reads SFDVKD. The CDR3 is 13 residues long. The CDR3 region is CATSDLYSYGYTF. CDR3 nucleotides: TGTGCCACCAGTGATTTGTATTCCTATGGCTACACCTTC.

The rearrangement joins TRBV19 to TRBJ1-3, with 8 nucleotides matching TRBD1. Looked up from germline, CDR1 is LNHDA and CDR2 is SQIVND (reference sequence). The CDR3 is made up of 15 amino acids. V lost 7 bases, J lost 4 bases, and 9 bases stayed unmatched. CDR3 in DNA: TGTGCCAGTAAAGACCCGGGGACAGGAGGAAACACCATATATTTT. It codes for CASKDPGTGGNTIYF. Full variable domain (outside the CDR3, taken from reference TRBV19 and TRBJ1-3): DGGITQSPKYLFRKEGQNVTLSCEQNLNHDAMYWYRQDPGQGLRLIYYSQIVNDFQKGDIAEGYSVSREKKESFPLTVTSAQKNPTAFYLCASKDPGTGGNTIYFGEGSWLTVV.

This clone was recorded only once. The rearrangement uses TRBV3-1 (or the pseudogene TRBV3-2) and TRBJ2-7; D is perhaps TRBD2 (6 bases). The ends were cut back, 0 bases at V and 4 bases at J, with 7 bases in the middle. The CDR3 contains 13 residues. Germline CDR1 LGHDT, CDR2 YNNKEL (reference sequence). CDR3 sequence (DNA): TGTGCCAGCAGCCAAGATAGCGGATACGAGCAGTACTTC. This encodes CASSQDSGYEQYF.

This rearrangement joins TRBV4-1 to TRBJ2-3, with 10 bases matching TRBD2. CDR1 and CDR2 (germline): MGHRA, YSYEKL. The CDR3 runs 16 residues. After removal of 2 bases from V and 4 bases from J, the junction contained 6 bases not matched to a gene. This CDR3 is CASSQSLAGAADTQYF. The CDR3 nucleotides read TGCGCCAGCAGCCAATCCCTAGCGGGAGCTGCAGATACGCAGTATTTT.

The chain is built from TRBV14 and TRBJ2-7; 7 positions match TRBD1. The CDR3 consists of 13 residues. Per the germline V gene, CDR1 is SGHDN and CDR2 is FVKESK. V was pared by 4 bases and J by 6 bases, with 6 bases of the junction left unmatched. The CDR3 bases are TGTGCCAGCAGCCCGACAGGGAGAGGCGAGCAGTACTTC. This codes for CASSPTGRGEQYF.